Listed here is a single T cell receptor (beta chain). How the authors handled the data: Amplification of reference gene primers provided the estimated nucleated cell counts. The table came from immunoSEQ multiplex PCR; TCRdb's copy has only in-frame clones and leaves some out. That table is the source of V, J and clone size, and D and trimming were worked out from the DNA. The data contain about 250,000 clones, about nine tenths of them singletons. In Seattle, patients joined the study during active infection and were tracked longitudinally. The data stem from a study of blood T cell repertoires in COVID-19. Study-wide context: Some COVID-19 samples were acute and others convalescent; all came from the United States, Italy and Spain. Sources were T cells, B-cell-depleted T cells, or PBMCs; the material itself was cDNA or gDNA.

Germline loops: CDR1 MRHNA, CDR2 SNTAGT. Deletions cut 4 bases from V and 1 base from J, with 7 bases between. The CDR3 is 13 residues long. Material for sequencing was peripheral blood. V and J are TRBV6-4 and TRBJ1-1; D is uncertain. The sequence came from a woman aged 25 to 39 with COVID-19, enrolled during active disease. The CDR3 spells CASSALPNTEAFF. The CDR3 coding sequence is TGTGCCAGCAGTGCTCTCCCGAACACTGAAGCTTTCTTT.